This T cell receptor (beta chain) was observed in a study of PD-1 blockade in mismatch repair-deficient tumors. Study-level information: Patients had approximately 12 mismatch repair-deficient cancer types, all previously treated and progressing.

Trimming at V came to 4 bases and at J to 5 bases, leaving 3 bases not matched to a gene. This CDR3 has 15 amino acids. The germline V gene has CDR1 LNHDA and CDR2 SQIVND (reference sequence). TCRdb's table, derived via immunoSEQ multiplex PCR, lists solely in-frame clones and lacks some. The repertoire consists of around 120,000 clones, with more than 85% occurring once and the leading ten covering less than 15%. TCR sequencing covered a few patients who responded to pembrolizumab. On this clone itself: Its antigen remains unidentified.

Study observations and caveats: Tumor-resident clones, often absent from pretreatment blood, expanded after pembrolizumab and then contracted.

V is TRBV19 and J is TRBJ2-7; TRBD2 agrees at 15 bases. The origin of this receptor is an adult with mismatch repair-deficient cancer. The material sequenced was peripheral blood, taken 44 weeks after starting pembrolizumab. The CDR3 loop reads CASSRGLAGGDEQYF. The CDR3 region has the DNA TGTGCCAGTAGTAGGGGACTAGCGGGAGGCGACGAGCAGTACTTC.